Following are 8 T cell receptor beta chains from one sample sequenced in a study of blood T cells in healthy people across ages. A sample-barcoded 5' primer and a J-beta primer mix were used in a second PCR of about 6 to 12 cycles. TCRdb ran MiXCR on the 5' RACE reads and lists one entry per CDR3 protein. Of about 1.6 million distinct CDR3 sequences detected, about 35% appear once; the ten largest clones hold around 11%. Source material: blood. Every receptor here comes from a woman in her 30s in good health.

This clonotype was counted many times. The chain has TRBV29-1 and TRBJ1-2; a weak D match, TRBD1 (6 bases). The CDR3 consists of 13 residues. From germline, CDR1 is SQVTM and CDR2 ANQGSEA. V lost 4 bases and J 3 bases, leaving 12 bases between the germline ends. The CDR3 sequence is CSVGGGIDYGYTF. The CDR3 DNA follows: TGCAGCGTTGGTGGGGGCATAGACTATGGCTACACCTTC.

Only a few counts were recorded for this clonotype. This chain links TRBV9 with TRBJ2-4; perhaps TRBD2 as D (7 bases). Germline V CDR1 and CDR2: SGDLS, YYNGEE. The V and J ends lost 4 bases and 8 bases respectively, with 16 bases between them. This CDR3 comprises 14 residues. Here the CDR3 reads CASSPRIGGDIQYF. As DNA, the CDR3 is TGTGCCAGCAGCCCACGGATAGGGGGGGACATTCAGTACTTC.

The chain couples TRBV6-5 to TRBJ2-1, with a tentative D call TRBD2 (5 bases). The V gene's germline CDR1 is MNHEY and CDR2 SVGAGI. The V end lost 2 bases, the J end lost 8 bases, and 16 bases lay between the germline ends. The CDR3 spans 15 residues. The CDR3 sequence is CASSYPGSLGDEQFF. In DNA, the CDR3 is TGTGCCAGCAGTTACCCCGGATCCTTGGGAGATGAGCAGTTCTTC.

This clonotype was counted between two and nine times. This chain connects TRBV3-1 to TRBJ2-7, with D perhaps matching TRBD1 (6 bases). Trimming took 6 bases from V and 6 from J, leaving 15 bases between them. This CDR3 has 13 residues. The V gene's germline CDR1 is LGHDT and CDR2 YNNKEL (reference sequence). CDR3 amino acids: CASRQGPGGEQYF. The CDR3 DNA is TGTGCCAGCAGACAGGGCCCTGGTGGCGAGCAGTACTTC.

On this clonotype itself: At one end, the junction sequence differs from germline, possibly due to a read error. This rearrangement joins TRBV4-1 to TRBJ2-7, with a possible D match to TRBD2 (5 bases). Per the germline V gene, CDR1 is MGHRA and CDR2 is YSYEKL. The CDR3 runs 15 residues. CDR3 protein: CANSQVGSSSYEQYF. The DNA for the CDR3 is TGCGCCAACAGCCAAGTTGGGAGTTCCTCCTACGAGCAGTACTTC.

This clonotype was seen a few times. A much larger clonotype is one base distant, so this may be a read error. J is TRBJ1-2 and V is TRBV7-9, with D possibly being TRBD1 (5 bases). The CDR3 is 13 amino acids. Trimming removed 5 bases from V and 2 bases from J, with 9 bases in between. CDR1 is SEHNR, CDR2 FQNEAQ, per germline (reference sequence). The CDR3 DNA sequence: TGTGCCAGCAGCGAGAGACAGAACTATGGCTACACCTTC. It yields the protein CASSERQNYGYTF. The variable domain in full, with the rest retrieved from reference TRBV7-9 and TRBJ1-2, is DTGVSQNPRHKITKRGQNVTFRCDPISEHNRLYWYRQTLGQGPEFLTYFQNEAQLEKSRLLSDRFSAERPKGSFSTLEIQRTEQGDSAMYLCASSERQNYGYTFGSGTRLTVV.

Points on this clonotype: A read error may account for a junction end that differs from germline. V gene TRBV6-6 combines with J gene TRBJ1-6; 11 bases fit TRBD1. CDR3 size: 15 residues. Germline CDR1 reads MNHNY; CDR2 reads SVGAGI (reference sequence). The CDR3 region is CTSRGQGENNSPLHF. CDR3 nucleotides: TGTACCAGCAGGGGACAGGGGGAAAATAATTCACCCCTCCACTTT.

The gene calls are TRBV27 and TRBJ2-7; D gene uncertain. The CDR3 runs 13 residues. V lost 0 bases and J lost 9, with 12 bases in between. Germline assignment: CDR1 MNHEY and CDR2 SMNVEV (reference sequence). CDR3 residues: CASSLSRLAAQYF. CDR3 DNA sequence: TGTGCCAGCAGTTTATCGAGGTTAGCTGCGCAGTACTTC.